The clone carrying this T cell receptor (beta chain) has just a few counts. Its specificity is not known. The data were obtained in a study of T cell clonotyping in hematopoietic cell transplantation. Samples: about 28 days before transplant, then days 30, 100 and 180 after. This table comes from immunoSEQ multiplex PCR, and its TCRdb copy is limited to in-frame clones, with some not included. The repertoire holds thousands of clones, roughly 35% seen once, with approximately 20% in the top ten. Study-level points and caveats: Graft donor and pretransplant recipient Inverse Simpson Index values predicted broader posttransplant TCR diversity.

Germline V gene data show CDR1 as GTSNPN and CDR2 as SVGIG (reference sequence). This CDR3 spans 13 amino acids. The V end was cut by 0 bases, the J end by 8 bases, with 11 bases between. The source was peripheral blood mononuclear cells, collected 30 days after allogeneic stem cell transplant. J is TRBJ1-5 and V is TRBV30, with a weak D call TRBD1 (5 bases). This TCR was recovered from a female patient between 60 and 69 years old who had an allogeneic stem cell transplant, so the T cells may come from the graft donor. Some clones in this sample may be carry-over from other donors' samples. In nucleotides, the CDR3 is TGTGCCTGGAGTGTGGGTTTGGGGGAGCCCCAGCATTTT. This sequence encodes CAWSVGLGEPQHF.